This T cell receptor beta chain is drawn from a study of blood T cell repertoires in COVID-19. About the study: Researchers got acute and convalescent COVID-19 samples from the United States, Italy and Spain. The cDNA or gDNA used as material had been derived from T cells, B-cell-depleted T cells, or PBMCs.

Germline CDR1 SGHNT, CDR2 YYREEE (reference sequence). Trimming removed 7 bases at V and 6 bases at J, with 16 bases between. CDR3 length: 13 residues. The authors' processing: Estimates of nucleated cell counts were drawn from the amplification of reference gene primers. Method: immunoSEQ multiplex PCR; TCRdb's copy keeps in-frame clones and lacks some. V and J calls and clone size follow that table, whereas D and trimming were derived from the DNA. The table records 75,000 to 95,000 clones, roughly 82% of them present only once. The sample comprised peripheral blood. The chain carries TRBV5-4 and TRBJ1-2; possibly TRBD1 for D (5 bases). The sequence came from a man between 60 and 75 years old with acute or convalescent COVID-19. The CDR3, as DNA: TGTGCCAGCTTCATCACAGGTCTTAATGGCTACACCTTC. Its protein is CASFITGLNGYTF.